Below are 3 T cell receptor beta chains sequenced from a single sample in a study of T cells after yellow fever vaccination (dated by TCRdb to between 2018 and 2021). This specimen's treatment or condition label, interpreted: live attenuated yellow fever vaccine strain. Library prep was done by 5' RACE. TCRdb lists the instrument as Illumina HiSeq 2500. The public sequencing data were trimmed at Q25 with fastp and processed into clonotypes with MiXCR by TCRdb, which kept only in-frame beta chains. Rows are unified per CDR3 protein, each entry keeping the most common DNA and genes. The sample data list just under 600,000 distinct CDR3 sequences, and roughly 13% of these were observed just once. The top ten constitute around an eighth of the sample. The specimen was PBMCs, collected on the day of the yellow fever booster vaccination. These receptors were taken from a man younger than 45 who received the YFV17D yellow fever vaccine.

The J gene is TRBJ1-4, the V gene TRBV18; D remains unclear. Trimming took off 1 base at V and 4 bases at J, with 28 bases between the two ends. The CDR3 contains 21 residues. CDR1 is KGHSH and CDR2 is LQKENI in the germline V gene. The CDR3 loop is CASSPRPHREGFTTNNEKLFF. The CDR3 DNA reads TGTGCCAGCTCACCACGTCCCCACCGGGAAGGCTTTACGACCAATAATGAAAAACTGTTTTTT. Drawing the rest from reference TRBV18 and TRBJ1-4, the complete variable domain is NAGVMQNPRHLVRRRGQEARLRCSPMKGHSHVYWYRQLPEEGLKFMVYLQKENIIDESGMPKERFSAEFPKEGPSILRIQQVVRGDSAAYFCASSPRPHREGFTTNNEKLFFGSGTQLSVL.

This clonotype was observed a few times. The J gene is TRBJ2-3, the V gene TRBV29-1, with 9 bases aligning to TRBD1. The CDR3 covers 13 residues. Germline V gene data show CDR1 as SQVTM and CDR2 as ANQGSEA. V lost 7 bases and J lost 1; bases outside the gene matches: 3. CDR3 loop: CSARQGGTDTQYF. Written as DNA, the CDR3 is TGCAGCGCTAGACAGGGGGGCACAGATACGCAGTATTTT.

This clonotype was counted only a few times. This chain connects TRBV15 to TRBJ2-3, with TRBD2 matching 13 bases. Germline V gene lookup returns CDR1 LNHNV and CDR2 YYDKDF (reference sequence). The ends lost 0 bases at V and 5 bases at J; junction bases unmatched: 8. The length of the CDR3 is 18 residues. The CDR3 sequence: CATSRDTRLAGGIDTQYF. Written as DNA, the CDR3 is TGTGCCACCAGCAGAGATACCCGACTAGCGGGAGGAATAGATACGCAGTATTTT.